These 28 T cell receptor beta chains were sequenced from one sample in a study of T cell repertoires in cytomegalovirus infection (dated by TCRdb to about 2019). Reads for this sample came from an Illumina HiSeq 1500. TCRdb took the public reads, trimmed them with fastp at Q25, ran MiXCR for clone calling and kept in-frame beta chains. Identical CDR3 proteins give one entry, which carries the most common genes and DNA. The sample records 200,000 to 300,000 distinct CDR3 sequences, approximately 9% of which are singletons. Roughly 16% of the sample is held by the ten biggest clonotypes. The source material was PBMCs. Receptors were obtained from a human donor in good health (CMV status not recorded). Some clones in this sample may be carry-over from other donors' samples.

This clonotype showed up many times. This chain links TRBV2 with TRBJ2-7; 7 nucleotides line up with TRBD2. Germline values: CDR1 SNHLY, CDR2 FYNNEI. The CDR3 consists of 14 residues. Trimming removed 6 bases from V and 0 bases from J; junction bases left unmatched: 5. The CDR3 here is CASRREFSSYEQYF. The CDR3 DNA sequence: TGTGCCAGCAGGCGGGAGTTCAGCTCCTACGAGCAGTACTTC. Complete variable domain (other parts from reference TRBV2 and TRBJ2-7): EPEVTQTPSHQVTQMGQEVILRCVPISNHLYFYWYRQILGQKVEFLVSFYNNEISEKSEIFDDQFSVERPDGSNFTLKIRSTKLEDSAMYFCASRREFSSYEQYFGPGTRLTVT.

This clonotype was observed many times. The V and J genes are TRBV12-3 or TRBV12-4 and TRBJ2-2; 7 positions agree with TRBD2. This CDR3 has 15 residues. V trimming: 4 bases; J trimming: 1 base; junction bases outside the gene matches: 3. CDR3 DNA sequence: TGTGCCAGCAGTTGGGCTAGCGGGAACACCGGGGAGCTGTTTTTT. This gives the protein CASSWASGNTGELFF.

This clonotype came up many times. CDR3 loop: CASSLFSVNQPQHF. The CDR3 bases are TGTGCCAGCAGCTTGTTCTCCGTCAATCAGCCCCAGCATTTT. The chain couples TRBV7-2 to TRBJ1-5; no reliable D call. Germline V gene data show CDR1 as SGHTA and CDR2 as FQGNSA. The ends were cut back, 3 bases at V and 3 bases at J, with 9 bases in the middle. This CDR3 contains 14 residues.

This clonotype came up many times. V gene TRBV20-1 combines with J gene TRBJ2-4; TRBD1 matches at 8 bases. This CDR3 comprises 14 residues. Germline CDR1 DFQATT, CDR2 SNEGSKA (reference sequence). The junction had 8 bases not matched to a gene; V was cut back by 5 bases and J by 5 bases. CDR3 residues: CSASPAGQENIQYF. CDR3 nucleotide sequence: TGCAGTGCTTCTCCTGCGGGACAGGAAAACATTCAGTACTTC.

This clonotype was observed a few times. The chain joins TRBV11-2 to TRBJ1-6; weak D call: TRBD1 (5 bases). The ends were cut back, 6 bases at V and 11 bases at J, with 14 bases in the middle. The CDR3 is made up of 13 amino acids. Germline CDR1 SGHAT, CDR2 FQNNGV. The CDR3 DNA is TGTGCCAGCAGTTGGCAGGGTGCGACACCCCTCCACTTT. This translates into CASSWQGATPLHF.

At least ten counts were recorded for this clonotype. The genes are TRBV7-2 and TRBJ2-2; D ambiguous. The CDR3 has 15 amino acids. V lost 0 bases, J lost 6 bases, and 11 bases lay in between. Germline V gene lookup returns CDR1 SGHTA and CDR2 FQGNSA. In nucleotides, the CDR3 is TGTGCCAGCAGCTTAGCGTTCCCTAGTTCCGGGGAGCTGTTTTTT. This encodes CASSLAFPSSGELFF.

Many counts were recorded for this clonotype. V usage is TRBV4-1 and J usage is TRBJ1-1; TRBD1 aligns across 10 bases. V shed 3 bases and J 9 bases; nucleotides not matched to a gene: 10. Germline loops: CDR1 MGHRA, CDR2 YSYEKL. CDR3 length equals 15 residues. CDR3 in DNA: TGCGCCAGCAGCCATGGAGACAGGGGGCGAGTGAAAGCTTTCTTT. It yields the protein CASSHGDRGRVKAFF.

This clonotype has a count of ten or more. This CDR3 reads CASSETSGSSYEQYF. CDR3 DNA: TGTGCCAGCAGTGAGACTAGCGGGAGCTCCTACGAGCAGTACTTC. V usage is TRBV6-1 and J usage is TRBJ2-7; TRBD2 agrees at 12 bases. V was clipped by 3 bases and J by 0 bases; unmatched bases: 0. Looked up from germline, CDR1 is MNHNS and CDR2 is SASEGT. This CDR3 has 15 residues.

This clonotype was seen at least ten times. Here the CDR3 reads CASSLHRTDQETQYF. CDR3 nucleotides: TGTGCCAGCAGCTTACACCGGACGGACCAAGAGACCCAGTACTTC. V gene TRBV7-2 combines with J gene TRBJ2-5; D uncertain. Looked up from germline, CDR1 is SGHTA and CDR2 is FQGNSA. The CDR3 loop spans 15 amino acids. V lost 2 bases and J lost 0, with 10 bases in between.

Many counts were recorded for this clonotype. The genes are TRBV7-2 and TRBJ2-3; D is possibly TRBD1 (5 bases). V was shortened by 8 bases and J by 3 bases, with 15 bases between the two germline ends. This CDR3 is built from 14 residues. Germline CDR1 is SGHTA and CDR2 is FQGNSA. The CDR3 DNA follows: TGTGCCAGCGCAAGGGCAAGGGGTACAGATACGCAGTATTTT. It encodes CASARARGTDTQYF. Complete variable domain (other parts from reference TRBV7-2 and TRBJ2-3): GAGVSQSPSNKVTEKGKDVELRCDPISGHTALYWYRQSLGQGLEFLIYFQGNSAPDKSGLPSDRFSAERTGGSVSTLTIQRTQQEDSAVYLCASARARGTDTQYFGPGTRLTVL.

The sample holds many counts of this clonotype. The V gene is TRBV28, the J gene TRBJ1-1; D perhaps matches TRBD1 (5 bases). The V end lost 0 bases, the J end lost 7 bases, and 9 bases lay between the germline ends. Per the germline V gene, CDR1 is MDHEN and CDR2 is SYDVKM. The CDR3 runs 13 residues. CDR3 sequence reads: CASSLWQGFEAFF. In DNA, the CDR3 is TGTGCCAGCAGTTTATGGCAGGGATTTGAAGCTTTCTTT. Full variable domain (missing parts from reference TRBV28 and TRBJ1-1): DVKVTQSSRYLVKRTGEKVFLECVQDMDHENMFWYRQDPGLGLRLIYFSYDVKMKEKGDIPEGYSVSREKKERFSLILESASTNQTSMYLCASSLWQGFEAFFGQGTRLTVV.

This clonotype showed up many times. The rearrangement uses TRBV7-8 and TRBJ2-7, with a possible D match to TRBD2 (6 bases). Between the trimmed V and J ends, which lost 3 bases and 2 bases, there was a span of 11 bases. Germline V lookup: CDR1 SGHVS, CDR2 FQNEAQ. This CDR3 comprises 14 residues. This CDR3 reads CASSFRDSAYEQYF. The CDR3, as DNA: TGTGCCAGCAGCTTCCGGGACTCCGCCTACGAGCAGTACTTC. Full variable domain (outside the CDR3, taken from reference TRBV7-8 and TRBJ2-7): GAGVSQSPRYKVAKRGQDVALRCDPISGHVSLFWYQQALGQGPEFLTYFQNEAQLDKSGLPSDRFFAERPEGSVSTLKIQRTQQEDSAVYLCASSFRDSAYEQYFGPGTRLTVT.

This clonotype was counted ten times or more. The chain uses TRBV11-3 and TRBJ1-3; D call uncertain. The CDR3 has 15 residues. Germline V lookup: CDR1 SGHNT, CDR2 YENEEA. Trimming took off 1 base at V and 2 bases at J, with 9 bases between the two ends. This CDR3 reads CASSLVERAGNTIYF. The CDR3 region has the DNA TGTGCCAGCAGCTTAGTGGAGAGGGCTGGAAACACCATATATTTT.

This clonotype occurred many times. This chain connects TRBV7-9 to TRBJ1-2; 8 bases line up with TRBD1. V shed 4 bases and J 8 bases; nucleotides not matched to a gene: 12. Germline CDR1 SEHNR, CDR2 FQNEAQ (reference sequence). CDR3 length equals 15 residues. For the CDR3, the DNA is TGTGCCAGCAGCTCGAGGGGACAGGAGTTGGGAGGCTACACCTTC. Translating it yields CASSSRGQELGGYTF.

This clonotype was observed a handful of times. V usage is TRBV6-6 and J usage is TRBJ1-3; D call uncertain. The V gene's germline CDR1 is MNHNY and CDR2 SVGAGI (reference sequence). The length of the CDR3 is 15 residues. The ends were cut back, 3 bases at V and 4 bases at J, with 13 bases in the middle. The DNA of the CDR3 is TGTGCCAGCAGTTATACGAGCGGATCAGGAAACACCATATATTTT. Translating it yields CASSYTSGSGNTIYF.

This clonotype was detected ten times or more. The chain couples TRBV11-2 to TRBJ2-2; TRBD2 might be the D (5 bases). CDR1 SGHAT and CDR2 FQNNGV come from the germline V gene. The CDR3 has 15 amino acids. Between the trimmed V and J ends, which lost 7 bases and 7 bases, there was a span of 19 bases. The CDR3 region is CASTLTRVEGGELFF. CDR3 in DNA: TGTGCCAGCACCCTAACCCGGGTTGAGGGCGGGGAGCTGTTTTTT. The variable domain in full, with the rest retrieved from reference TRBV11-2 and TRBJ2-2, is EAGVAQSPRYKIIEKRQSVAFWCNPISGHATLYWYQQILGQGPKLLIQFQNNGVVDDSQLPKDRFSAERLKGVDSTLKIQPAKLEDSAVYLCASTLTRVEGGELFFGEGSRLTVL.

In this sample, this clonotype turned up many times. The CDR3 loop reads CSVRPDSNTEAFF. In nucleotides, the CDR3 is TGCAGCGTTCGACCCGACTCGAACACTGAAGCTTTCTTT. This sequence joins TRBV29-1 and TRBJ1-1; no clear D. The CDR3 contains 13 residues. The V and J ends lost 5 bases and 1 base respectively, with 11 bases between them. Looked up from germline, CDR1 is SQVTM and CDR2 is ANQGSEA.

This clonotype appeared a few times. The chain links TRBV7-2 to TRBJ1-5; a possible D gene is TRBD1 (5 bases). The CDR3 has 13 residues. Trimming shortened V by 5 bases and J by 3 bases, and 8 bases separated the two germline ends. The germline V gene encodes CDR1 SGHTA and CDR2 FQGNSA. The CDR3 DNA reads TGTGCCAGCAGCCGACAGTTCAATCAGCCCCAGCATTTT. Translated, it gives CASSRQFNQPQHF. Supplemented by reference TRBV7-2 and TRBJ1-5, the full variable domain reads GAGVSQSPSNKVTEKGKDVELRCDPISGHTALYWYRQSLGQGLEFLIYFQGNSAPDKSGLPSDRFSAERTGGSVSTLTIQRTQQEDSAVYLCASSRQFNQPQHFGDGTRLSIL.

The sample holds many counts of this clonotype. This chain links TRBV7-2 with TRBJ1-3; no clear D gene. The CDR3 sequence is 15 residues long. Trimming removed 0 bases at V and 0 bases at J, with 6 bases between. Germline lookup yields CDR1 SGHTA and CDR2 FQGNSA. The CDR3 DNA sequence: TGTGCCAGCAGCTTAGCCAAGCCCTCTGGAAACACCATATATTTT. As protein: CASSLAKPSGNTIYF.

This clonotype has a handful of counts. The rearrangement uses TRBV11-2 and TRBJ2-3; D is unresolved. Germline V CDR1 and CDR2: SGHAT, FQNNGV. Trimming left V 2 bases short and J 6 bases short, with 12 bases between. The CDR3 contains 14 residues. The CDR3 coding sequence is TGTGCCAGCAGCTTATTGGTACCCCGCGATACGCAGTATTTT. Its translation: CASSLLVPRDTQYF.

V usage is TRBV25-1 and J usage is TRBJ1-1; unclear D gene. V shed 6 bases and J shed 5 bases, with 10 bases lying between them. Germline CDR1 and CDR2: MGHDK and SYGVNS. The CDR3 is made up of 12 amino acids. The CDR3 DNA is TGTGCCAGCAGCCAAGCTGAGACTGAAGCTTTCTTT. This gives the protein CASSQAETEAFF.

This clonotype was seen a few times. The V call is TRBV6-1, the J call TRBJ2-1, with D tentatively TRBD2 (6 bases). The germline V gene encodes CDR1 MNHNS and CDR2 SASEGT. The CDR3 length is 16 residues. V lost 3 bases and J 2 bases, leaving 14 bases between the germline ends. The CDR3 sequence: CASSESLAGTYNEQFF. For the CDR3, the DNA is TGTGCCAGCAGTGAGTCACTAGCAGGGACCTACAATGAGCAGTTCTTC.

This clonotype was seen at least ten times. V and J are TRBV7-2 and TRBJ2-7, with D perhaps TRBD1 or TRBD2 (6 bases each). The CDR3 contains 15 residues. From germline, CDR1 is SGHTA and CDR2 FQGNSA. The ends were cut back, 5 bases at V and 1 base at J, with 15 bases in the middle. The CDR3 nucleotides read TGTGCCAGCAGCCCGATCCGGGGGCCTTCCTACGAGCAGTACTTC. This codes for CASSPIRGPSYEQYF.

Ten or more counts support this clonotype. The chain joins TRBV7-2 to TRBJ2-3; the match to TRBD2 covers 12 bases. Germline loops: CDR1 SGHTA, CDR2 FQGNSA. V was clipped by 1 base and J by 3 bases; unmatched bases: 2. This CDR3 is built from 16 residues. CDR3 bases: TGTGCCAGCAGCTTAGTACTAGCGGGGGGAACAGATACGCAGTATTTT. It specifies CASSLVLAGGTDTQYF.

This clonotype was counted ten times or more. The chain employs TRBV15 and TRBJ1-5; no firm D call. The germline CDR1 and CDR2 sequences are LNHNV and YYDKDF (reference sequence). Trimming shortened V by 8 bases and J by 1 base, and 9 bases separated the two germline ends. The length of the CDR3 is 13 residues. The CDR3 nucleotides read TGTGCCACCTCGGGGTCGAGCAATCAGCCCCAGCATTTT. This codes for CATSGSSNQPQHF.

The sample holds a few counts of this clonotype. The chain joins TRBV5-1 to TRBJ2-1; 8 bases align to TRBD2. Germline trimming cut 4 bases from V and 8 bases from J; bases unmatched to any gene: 17. Per germline, CDR1 SGHRS and CDR2 YFSETQ. The CDR3 is made up of 17 amino acids. CDR3 DNA: TGCGCCAGCAGCCGCTCCCTCGGGAGGGCCGACAGCGATGAGCAGTTCTTC. Its protein is CASSRSLGRADSDEQFF.

The chain carries TRBV27 and TRBJ1-1; D remains unclear. Germline CDR1 reads MNHEY; CDR2 reads SMNVEV (reference sequence). Trimming left V 3 bases short and J 0 bases short, with 8 bases between. CDR3 length equals 14 residues. This CDR3 is CASSLGSVNTEAFF. Here the CDR3 DNA reads TGTGCCAGCAGTTTGGGGTCGGTGAACACTGAAGCTTTCTTT.

This clonotype was recorded at least ten times. This sequence joins TRBV27 and TRBJ1-3, with 7 bases matching TRBD1. CDR1 and CDR2 from the germline V gene are MNHEY and SMNVEV (reference sequence). This CDR3 has 15 amino acids. The V gene end was trimmed by 3 bases and the J gene end by 2 bases; junction bases not matched to a gene: 4. CDR3 DNA sequence: TGTGCCAGCAGTTTGGTCGGGACAGCTGGAAACACCATATATTTT. This encodes CASSLVGTAGNTIYF.